The sequence of this T cell receptor beta chain was determined in a study of blood T cell repertoires in COVID-19. Sequencing was performed with immunoSEQ multiplex PCR; in TCRdb, only in-frame clones are kept and a portion is missing. The data contain approximately 190,000 clones, more than 75% of them singletons. Trimming took off 6 bases at V and 8 bases at J, with 25 bases between the two ends. The germline CDR1 and CDR2 sequences are SEHNR and FQNEAQ (reference sequence). The CDR3 is 16 residues long. The rearrangement uses TRBV7-9 and TRBJ1-2; D might be TRBD1 (5 bases). Material: peripheral blood. This TCR came from a man aged 40-50 years with active or convalescent COVID-19. The CDR3 nucleotides are TGTGCCAGCAGTCTCACGGCGGTGGCAGGGTCACGCGGCTACACCTTC. Translated: CASSLTAVAGSRGYTF.